This TCR beta chain was sequenced in a study of cytomegalovirus exposure and HLA in healthy donors. TCRdb keeps only in-frame clones here, not all; method: immunoSEQ multiplex PCR. The data show about 95,000 clones, 85% seen once. V was trimmed by 11 bases and J by 4 bases, leaving 26 bases between them. The CDR3 length is 16 residues. Per germline, CDR1 ENHRY and CDR2 SYGVKD. General observations from the study: Researchers catalogued roughly 170 TCR beta chains as cytomegalovirus-associated.

The donors were in the approximately 120-subject validation cohort; that cohort was separate from the approximately 700-subject first cohort. This clone was recorded once. The antigen remains undetermined. The sequencing input was PBMCs. The clonotype originates from a man aged 18-30 years in good health and CMV-seropositive. The V gene is TRBV10-3, the J gene TRBJ1-1; D perhaps matches TRBD1 (6 bases). CDR3 in amino acids: CAPQSKGERSITEAFF. The DNA of the CDR3 is TGTGCCCCCCAGAGTAAGGGGGAAAGGAGCATCACTGAAGCTTTCTTT.